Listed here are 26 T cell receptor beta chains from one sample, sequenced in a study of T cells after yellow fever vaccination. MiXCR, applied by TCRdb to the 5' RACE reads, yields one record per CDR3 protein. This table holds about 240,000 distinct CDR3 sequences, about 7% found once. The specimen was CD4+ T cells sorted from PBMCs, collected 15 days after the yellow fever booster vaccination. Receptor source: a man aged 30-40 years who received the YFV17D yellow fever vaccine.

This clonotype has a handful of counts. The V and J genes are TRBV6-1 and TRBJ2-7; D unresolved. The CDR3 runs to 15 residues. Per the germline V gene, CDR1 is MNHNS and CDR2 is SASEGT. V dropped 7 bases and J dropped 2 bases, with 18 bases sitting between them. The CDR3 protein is CASIGPPPKAYEQYF. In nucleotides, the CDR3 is TGTGCCAGCATCGGACCCCCCCCAAAGGCCTACGAGCAGTACTTC.

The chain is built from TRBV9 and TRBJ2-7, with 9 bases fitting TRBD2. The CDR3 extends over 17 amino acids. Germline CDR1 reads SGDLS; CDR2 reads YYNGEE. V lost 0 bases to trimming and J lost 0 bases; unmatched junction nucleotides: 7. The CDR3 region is CASSVGLGAGGSYEQYF. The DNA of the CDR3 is TGTGCCAGCAGCGTAGGGCTTGGAGCGGGAGGCTCCTACGAGCAGTACTTC.

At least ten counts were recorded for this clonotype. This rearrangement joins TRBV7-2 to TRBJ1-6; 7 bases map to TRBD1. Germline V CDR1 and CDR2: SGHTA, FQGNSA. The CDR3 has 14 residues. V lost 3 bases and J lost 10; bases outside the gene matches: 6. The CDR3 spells CASSFGQAGSPLHF. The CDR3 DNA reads TGTGCCAGCAGCTTTGGACAGGCCGGGTCACCCCTCCACTTT.

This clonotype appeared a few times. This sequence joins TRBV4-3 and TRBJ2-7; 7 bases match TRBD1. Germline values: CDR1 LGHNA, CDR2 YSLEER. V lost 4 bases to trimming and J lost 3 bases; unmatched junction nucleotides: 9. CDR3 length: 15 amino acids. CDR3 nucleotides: TGCGCCAGCAGCCCCGGGACAGCCGGGGACTACGAGCAGTACTTC. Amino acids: CASSPGTAGDYEQYF.

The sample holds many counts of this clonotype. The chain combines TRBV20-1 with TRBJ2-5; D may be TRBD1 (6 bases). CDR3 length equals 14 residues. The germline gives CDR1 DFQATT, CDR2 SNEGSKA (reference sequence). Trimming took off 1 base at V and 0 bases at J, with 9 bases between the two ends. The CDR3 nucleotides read TGCAGTGCTAGAGGAGGGGGAAACCAAGAGACCCAGTACTTC. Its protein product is CSARGGGNQETQYF.

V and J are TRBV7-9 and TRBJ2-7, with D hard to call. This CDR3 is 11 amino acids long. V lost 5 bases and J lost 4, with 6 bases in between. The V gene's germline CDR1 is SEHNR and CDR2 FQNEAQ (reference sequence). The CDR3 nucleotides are TGTGCCAGCAGCATCGTATACGAGCAGTACTTC. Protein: CASSIVYEQYF.

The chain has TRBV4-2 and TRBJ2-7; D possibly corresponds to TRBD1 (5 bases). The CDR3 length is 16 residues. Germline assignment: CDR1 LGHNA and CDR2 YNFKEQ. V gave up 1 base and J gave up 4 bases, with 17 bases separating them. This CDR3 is CASSQAPDRELYEQYF. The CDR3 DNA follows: TGTGCCAGCAGCCAAGCCCCAGACAGAGAACTTTACGAGCAGTACTTC.

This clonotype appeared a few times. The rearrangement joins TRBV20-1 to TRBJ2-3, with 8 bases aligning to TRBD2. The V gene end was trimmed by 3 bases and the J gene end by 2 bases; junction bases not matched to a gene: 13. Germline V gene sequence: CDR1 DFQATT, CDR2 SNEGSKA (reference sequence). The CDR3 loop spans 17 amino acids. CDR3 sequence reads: CSAREPQTSAHTDTQYF. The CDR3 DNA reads TGCAGTGCTAGGGAGCCCCAGACTAGCGCCCACACAGATACGCAGTATTTT.

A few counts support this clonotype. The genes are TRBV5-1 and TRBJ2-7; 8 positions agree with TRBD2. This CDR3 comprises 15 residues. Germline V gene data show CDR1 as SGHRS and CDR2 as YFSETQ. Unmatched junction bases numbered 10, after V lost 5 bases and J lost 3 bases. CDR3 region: CASRRERAGDYEQYF. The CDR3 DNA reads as TGCGCCAGCAGACGGGAAAGAGCGGGAGACTACGAGCAGTACTTC. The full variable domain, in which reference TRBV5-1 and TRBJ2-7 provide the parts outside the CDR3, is KAGVTQTPRYLIKTRGQQVTLSCSPISGHRSVSWYQQTPGQGLQFLFEYFSETQRNKGNFPGRFSGRQFSNSRSEMNVSTLELGDSALYLCASRRERAGDYEQYFGPGTRLTVT.

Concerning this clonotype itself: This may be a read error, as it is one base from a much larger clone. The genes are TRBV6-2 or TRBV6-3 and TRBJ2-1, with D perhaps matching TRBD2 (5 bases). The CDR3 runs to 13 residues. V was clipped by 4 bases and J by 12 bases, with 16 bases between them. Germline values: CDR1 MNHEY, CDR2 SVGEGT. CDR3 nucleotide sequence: TGTGCCAGCAGTTCCGACTATTACGGATGGCAGTTCTTC. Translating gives CASSSDYYGWQFF.

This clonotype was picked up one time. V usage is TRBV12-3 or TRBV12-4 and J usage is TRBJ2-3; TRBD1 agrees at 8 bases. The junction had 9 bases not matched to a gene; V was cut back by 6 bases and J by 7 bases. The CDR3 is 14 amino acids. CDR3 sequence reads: CASSTDRASNTQYF. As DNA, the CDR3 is TGTGCCAGCAGCACGGACAGGGCGAGTAATACGCAGTATTTT.

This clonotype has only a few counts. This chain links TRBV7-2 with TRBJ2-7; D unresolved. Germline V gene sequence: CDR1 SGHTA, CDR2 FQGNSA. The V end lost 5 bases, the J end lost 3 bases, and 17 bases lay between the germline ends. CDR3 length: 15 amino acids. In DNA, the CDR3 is TGTGCCAGCAGCCGAGCCATGGCCAAGAGCTACGAGCAGTACTTC. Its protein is CASSRAMAKSYEQYF.

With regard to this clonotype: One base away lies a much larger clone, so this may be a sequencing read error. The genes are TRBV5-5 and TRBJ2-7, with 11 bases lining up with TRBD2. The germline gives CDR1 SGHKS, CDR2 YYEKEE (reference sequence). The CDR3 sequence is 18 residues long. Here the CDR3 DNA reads TGTGTCAGCAGGTGGATTGACGGGACTAGCGGTTTCTCCTACGAGCAGTACTTC. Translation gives CVSRWIDGTSGFSYEQYF.

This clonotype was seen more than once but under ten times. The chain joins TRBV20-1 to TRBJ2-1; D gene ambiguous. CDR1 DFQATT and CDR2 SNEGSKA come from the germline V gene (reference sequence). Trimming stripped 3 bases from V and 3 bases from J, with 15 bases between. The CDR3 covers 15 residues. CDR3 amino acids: CSARGGGSGYNEQFF. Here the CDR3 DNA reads TGCAGTGCTAGGGGCGGCGGATCAGGCTACAATGAGCAGTTCTTC.

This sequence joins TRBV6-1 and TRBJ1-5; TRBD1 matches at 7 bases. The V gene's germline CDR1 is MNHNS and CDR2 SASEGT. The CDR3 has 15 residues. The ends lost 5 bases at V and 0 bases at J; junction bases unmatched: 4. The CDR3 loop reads CASSRGQLSNQPQHF. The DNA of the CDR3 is TGTGCCAGCAGTAGGGGACAGCTTAGCAATCAGCCCCAGCATTTT.

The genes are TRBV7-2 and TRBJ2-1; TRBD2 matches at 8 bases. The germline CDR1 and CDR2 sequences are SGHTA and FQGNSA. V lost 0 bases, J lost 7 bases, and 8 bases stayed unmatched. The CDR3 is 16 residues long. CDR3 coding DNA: TGTGCCAGCAGCTTAGCAGGGACTAGTAGTTGGAATGAGCAGTTCTTC. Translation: CASSLAGTSSWNEQFF.

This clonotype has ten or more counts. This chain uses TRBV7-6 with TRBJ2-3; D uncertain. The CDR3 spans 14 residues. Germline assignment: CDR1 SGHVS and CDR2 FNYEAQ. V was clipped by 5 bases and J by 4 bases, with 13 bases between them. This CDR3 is CASSPTGGSDTQYF. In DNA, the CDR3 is TGTGCCAGCAGCCCAACGGGTGGGTCAGATACGCAGTATTTT.

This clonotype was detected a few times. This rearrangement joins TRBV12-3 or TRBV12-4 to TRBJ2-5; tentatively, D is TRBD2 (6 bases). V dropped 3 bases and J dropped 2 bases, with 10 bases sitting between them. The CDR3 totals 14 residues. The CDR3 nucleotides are TGTGCCAGCAGTTTCGGGGGATTACAAGAGACCCAGTACTTC. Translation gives CASSFGGLQETQYF.

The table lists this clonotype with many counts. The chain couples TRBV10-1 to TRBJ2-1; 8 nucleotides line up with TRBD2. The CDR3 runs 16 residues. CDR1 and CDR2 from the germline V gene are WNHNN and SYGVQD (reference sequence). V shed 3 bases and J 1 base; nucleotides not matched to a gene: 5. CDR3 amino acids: CASSDGAGGSYNEQFF. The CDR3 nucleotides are TGCGCCAGCAGTGATGGCGCGGGAGGTTCCTACAATGAGCAGTTCTTC.

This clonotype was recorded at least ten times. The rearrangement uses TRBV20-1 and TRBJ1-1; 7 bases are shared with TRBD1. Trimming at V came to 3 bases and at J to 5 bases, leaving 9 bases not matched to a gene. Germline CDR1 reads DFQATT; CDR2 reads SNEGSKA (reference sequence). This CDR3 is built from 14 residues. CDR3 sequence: CSARRQGPTTEAFF. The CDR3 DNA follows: TGCAGTGCTAGGAGACAGGGACCCACTACTGAAGCTTTCTTT.

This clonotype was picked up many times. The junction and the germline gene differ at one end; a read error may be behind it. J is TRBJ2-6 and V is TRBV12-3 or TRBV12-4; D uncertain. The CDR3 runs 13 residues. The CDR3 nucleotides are TGTGCCAGCAGCTTAGCTGGGGCCAACGTCCTGACTTTC. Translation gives CASSLAGANVLTF.

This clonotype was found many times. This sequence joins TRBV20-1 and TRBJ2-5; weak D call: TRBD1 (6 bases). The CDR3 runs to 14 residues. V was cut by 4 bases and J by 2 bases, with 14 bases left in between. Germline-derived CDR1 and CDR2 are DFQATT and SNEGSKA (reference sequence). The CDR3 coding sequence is TGCAGTGCTAAGCCGGGACAACAACAAGAGACCCAGTACTTC. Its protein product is CSAKPGQQQETQYF.

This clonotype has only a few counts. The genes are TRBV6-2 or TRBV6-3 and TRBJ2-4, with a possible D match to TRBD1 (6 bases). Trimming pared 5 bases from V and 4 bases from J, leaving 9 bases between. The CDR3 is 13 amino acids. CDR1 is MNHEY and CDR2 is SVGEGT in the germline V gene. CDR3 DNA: TGTGCCAGCAGTGGACAGCTAAAAAACATTCAGTACTTC. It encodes CASSGQLKNIQYF.

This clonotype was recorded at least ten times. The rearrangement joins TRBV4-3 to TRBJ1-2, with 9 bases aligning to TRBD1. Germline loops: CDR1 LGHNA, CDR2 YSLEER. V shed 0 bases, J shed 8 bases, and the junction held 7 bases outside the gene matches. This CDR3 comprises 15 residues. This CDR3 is CASSQDLQGALGYTF. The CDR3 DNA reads TGCGCCAGCAGCCAAGACCTACAGGGGGCCCTCGGCTACACCTTC.

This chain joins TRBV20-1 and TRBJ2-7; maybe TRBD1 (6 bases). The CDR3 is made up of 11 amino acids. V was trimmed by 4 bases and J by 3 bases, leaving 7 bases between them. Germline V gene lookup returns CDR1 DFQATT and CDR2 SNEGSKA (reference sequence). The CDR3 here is CSATQGYEQYF. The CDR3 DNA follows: TGCAGTGCTACACAGGGCTACGAGCAGTACTTC.

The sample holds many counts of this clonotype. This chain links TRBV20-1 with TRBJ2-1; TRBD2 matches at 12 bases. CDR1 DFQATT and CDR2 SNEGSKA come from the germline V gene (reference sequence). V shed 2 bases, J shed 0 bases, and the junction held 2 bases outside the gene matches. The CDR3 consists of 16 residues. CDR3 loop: CSARPTSGSSYNEQFF. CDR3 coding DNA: TGCAGTGCTAGACCGACTAGCGGGAGCTCCTACAATGAGCAGTTCTTC.